These T cell receptor beta chains were read from a single sample in a study of lymphopenia after photon versus proton radiotherapy. The data were produced by immunoSEQ multiplex PCR, yet TCRdb's version contains in-frame clones alone and is incomplete. The sample has tens of thousands of clones, 92% seen once. The sample was peripheral blood, taken from a patient treated with photon-based radiotherapy. The receptors stem from a man aged 60 to 75 with cholangiocarcinoma. The CDR3 runs from the conserved cysteine through the conserved F or W. The order of the fields is D gene, clone size, V gene, CDR3 length, J gene, CDR3 protein, CDR3 DNA. A D gene is named only where the DNA matches it firmly. Clone size, where shown, is once, few, many, or a class for clones that have expanded.

d_call: TRBD1
clone_size: NA
v_call: TRBV11-2
cdr3_length: 15
j_call: TRBJ2-3
cdr3_aa: CASSSTGGSTDTQYF
cdr3_nt: TGTGCCAGCAGCTCGACAGGGGGAAGCACAGATACGCAGTATTTT

d_call: TRBD1
clone_size: once
v_call: TRBV7-8
cdr3_length: 16
j_call: TRBJ2-7
cdr3_aa: CASSRPTGTGHSEQYF
cdr3_nt: TGTGCCAGCAGCCGTCCTACCGGGACAGGGCATTCCGAGCAGTACTTC

d_call: TRBD2
clone_size: NA
v_call: TRBV7-9
cdr3_length: 15
j_call: TRBJ2-1
cdr3_aa: CASSFRLAGDNEQFF
cdr3_nt: TGTGCCAGCAGCTTCAGACTAGCGGGAGATAATGAGCAGTTCTTC

d_call: NA
clone_size: NA
v_call: TRBV21-1
cdr3_length: 16
j_call: TRBJ1-5
cdr3_aa: CASSKRGDRGHQPQHF
cdr3_nt: TGTGCCAGCAGCAAACGTGGGGACAGGGGGCATCAGCCCCAGCATTTT

d_call: NA
clone_size: NA
v_call: TRBV28
cdr3_length: 14
j_call: TRBJ2-2
cdr3_aa: CASRPFGNTGELFF
cdr3_nt: TGTGCCAGCAGGCCTTTCGGGAACACCGGGGAGCTGTTTTTT

d_call: TRBD1
clone_size: NA
v_call: TRBV6-4
cdr3_length: 14
j_call: TRBJ2-7
cdr3_aa: CASSEETGALEQYF
cdr3_nt: TGTGCCAGCAGTGAAGAGACAGGGGCTCTTGAGCAGTACTTC

d_call: NA
clone_size: NA
v_call: TRBV9
cdr3_length: 13
j_call: TRBJ2-3
cdr3_aa: CASSVGQPDTQYF
cdr3_nt: TGTGCCAGCAGCGTAGGACAGCCAGATACGCAGTATTTT

d_call: NA
clone_size: NA
v_call: TRBV6-1
cdr3_length: 14
j_call: TRBJ2-5
cdr3_aa: CASKSGAGEETQYF
cdr3_nt: TGTGCCAGCAAGTCAGGGGCAGGGGAAGAGACCCAGTACTTC

d_call: TRBD2
clone_size: NA
v_call: TRBV15
cdr3_length: 15
j_call: TRBJ2-2
cdr3_aa: CATSRGLVSTGELFF
cdr3_nt: TGTGCCACCAGCAGGGGACTAGTGAGCACCGGGGAGCTGTTTTTT

d_call: NA
clone_size: NA
v_call: TRBV6-5
cdr3_length: 14
j_call: TRBJ2-2
cdr3_aa: CASSYSRNAGELFF
cdr3_nt: TGTGCCAGCAGTTACTCACGCAACGCCGGGGAGCTGTTTTTT

d_call: NA
clone_size: NA
v_call: TRBV11-2
cdr3_length: 15
j_call: TRBJ1-3
cdr3_aa: CASSLVDGSGNTIYF
cdr3_nt: TGTGCCAGCAGCTTAGTAGACGGCTCTGGAAACACCATATATTTT

d_call: TRBD2
clone_size: once
v_call: TRBV2
cdr3_length: 12
j_call: TRBJ2-1
cdr3_aa: CASSRTAGGQFF
cdr3_nt: TGTGCCAGCAGTCGGACAGCGGGGGGGCAGTTCTTC

d_call: TRBD1
clone_size: few
v_call: TRBV28
cdr3_length: 17
j_call: TRBJ1-5
cdr3_aa: CASSIGDRGLGNQPQHF
cdr3_nt: TGTGCCAGCAGTATAGGGGACAGGGGGCTTGGCAATCAGCCCCAGCATTTT

d_call: TRBD2
clone_size: NA
v_call: TRBV2
cdr3_length: 15
j_call: TRBJ2-3
cdr3_aa: CASTLERGSSDTQYF
cdr3_nt: TGTGCCAGCACGCTGGAGCGGGGGAGCTCAGATACGCAGTATTTT

d_call: NA
clone_size: NA
v_call: TRBV2
cdr3_length: 15
j_call: TRBJ1-1
cdr3_aa: CASSELGSRNTEAFF
cdr3_nt: TGTGCCAGCAGTGAATTGGGTAGTCGGAACACTGAAGCTTTCTTT

d_call: TRBD1
clone_size: NA
v_call: TRBV23-1
cdr3_length: 13
j_call: TRBJ1-2
cdr3_aa: CASSVTGGYGYTF
cdr3_nt: TGCGCCAGCAGTGTGACAGGGGGCTATGGCTACACCTTC

d_call: NA
clone_size: NA
v_call: TRBV16
cdr3_length: 17
j_call: TRBJ1-6
cdr3_aa: CASSQFREGPYNSPLHF
cdr3_nt: TGTGCCAGCAGCCAATTTCGGGAGGGCCCCTATAATTCACCCCTCCACTTT

d_call: NA
clone_size: NA
v_call: TRBV7-2
cdr3_length: 15
j_call: TRBJ2-1
cdr3_aa: CASSEAGSSYNEQFF
cdr3_nt: TGTGCCAGCAGCGAGGCGGGGAGCTCCTACAATGAGCAGTTCTTC

d_call: NA
clone_size: NA
v_call: TRBV6-1
cdr3_length: 13
j_call: TRBJ2-1
cdr3_aa: CASNVVPYNEQFF
cdr3_nt: TGTGCCAGCAACGTGGTCCCCTACAATGAGCAGTTCTTC

d_call: NA
clone_size: NA
v_call: TRBV28
cdr3_length: 15
j_call: TRBJ1-2
cdr3_aa: CASSRTQGNDYGYTF
cdr3_nt: TGTGCCAGCAGCCGGACGCAGGGAAACGACTATGGCTACACCTTC

d_call: NA
clone_size: NA
v_call: TRBV6-5
cdr3_length: 15
j_call: TRBJ1-2
cdr3_aa: CASTSTGSPNYGYTF
cdr3_nt: TGTGCCAGCACCTCTACGGGCAGTCCTAACTATGGCTACACCTTC

d_call: NA
clone_size: NA
v_call: TRBV28
cdr3_length: 18
j_call: TRBJ1-2
cdr3_aa: CASSPLIDSLTIDYGYTF
cdr3_nt: TGTGCCAGCAGCCCCTTAATTGACAGCCTAACGATAGACTATGGCTACACCTTC

d_call: TRBD1
clone_size: NA
v_call: TRBV4-3
cdr3_length: 16
j_call: TRBJ2-7
cdr3_aa: CASSQEGGQGAYEQYF
cdr3_nt: TGCGCCAGCAGCCAAGAAGGTGGACAGGGGGCCTACGAGCAGTACTTC

d_call: NA
clone_size: NA
v_call: TRBV6-1
cdr3_length: 13
j_call: TRBJ1-2
cdr3_aa: CAIEAFVGRGYTF
cdr3_nt: TGTGCCATCGAGGCCTTTGTAGGACGTGGCTACACCTTC

d_call: NA
clone_size: once
v_call: TRBV29-1
cdr3_length: 14
j_call: TRBJ2-3
cdr3_aa: CSALPGDGTDTQYF
cdr3_nt: TGCAGCGCTCTCCCAGGAGATGGCACAGATACGCAGTATTTT

d_call: TRBD1
clone_size: NA
v_call: TRBV5-4
cdr3_length: 15
j_call: TRBJ2-1
cdr3_aa: CASSSPGQGHGEQFF
cdr3_nt: TGTGCCAGCAGCTCGCCGGGACAGGGGCACGGTGAGCAGTTCTTC

d_call: TRBD1
clone_size: NA
v_call: TRBV10-3
cdr3_length: 14
j_call: TRBJ1-5
cdr3_aa: CATTTGASNQPQHF
cdr3_nt: TGTGCCACCACTACAGGGGCTAGCAATCAGCCCCAGCATTTT

d_call: NA
clone_size: NA
v_call: TRBV28
cdr3_length: 14
j_call: TRBJ1-4
cdr3_aa: CASRLGQINEKLFF
cdr3_nt: TGTGCCAGCAGACTAGGACAGATTAATGAAAAACTGTTTTTT

d_call: NA
clone_size: NA
v_call: TRBV2
cdr3_length: 17
j_call: TRBJ1-5
cdr3_aa: CASRSGGRAPSNQPQHF
cdr3_nt: TGTGCCAGCAGGTCGGGGGGGAGGGCTCCTAGCAATCAGCCCCAGCATTTT

d_call: TRBD1
clone_size: NA
v_call: TRBV6-5
cdr3_length: 16
j_call: TRBJ2-4
cdr3_aa: CASSYSGRTGGSIQYF
cdr3_nt: TGTGCCAGCAGTTACTCTGGACGGACAGGTGGTAGCATTCAGTACTTC

d_call: NA
clone_size: NA
v_call: TRBV6-6
cdr3_length: 12
j_call: TRBJ1-2
cdr3_aa: CASSYLDYGYTF
cdr3_nt: TGTGCCAGCAGTTATCTTGACTATGGCTACACCTTC

d_call: TRBD1
clone_size: NA
v_call: TRBV27
cdr3_length: 16
j_call: TRBJ2-7
cdr3_aa: CASSAFRDRGILEQYF
cdr3_nt: TGTGCCAGCAGTGCCTTCAGGGACAGGGGGATTCTCGAGCAGTACTTC

d_call: TRBD2
clone_size: NA
v_call: TRBV11-3
cdr3_length: 16
j_call: TRBJ2-1
cdr3_aa: CASSLTSGGAYNEQFF
cdr3_nt: TGTGCCAGCAGCTTAACTAGCGGTGGGGCCTACAATGAGCAGTTCTTC

d_call: NA
clone_size: NA
v_call: TRBV27
cdr3_length: 13
j_call: TRBJ1-5
cdr3_aa: CASRPVEGQPQHF
cdr3_nt: TGTGCCAGCAGACCGGTGGAAGGCCAGCCCCAGCATTTT

d_call: NA
clone_size: NA
v_call: TRBV5-8
cdr3_length: 13
j_call: TRBJ1-2
cdr3_aa: CASNWRGSYGYTF
cdr3_nt: TGTGCCAGCAATTGGAGGGGATCCTATGGCTACACCTTC

d_call: NA
clone_size: few
v_call: TRBV5-4
cdr3_length: 14
j_call: TRBJ1-1
cdr3_aa: CASSLSGDGTEAFF
cdr3_nt: TGTGCCAGCAGCTTGTCAGGGGATGGCACTGAAGCTTTCTTT

d_call: NA
clone_size: few
v_call: TRBV29-1
cdr3_length: 13
j_call: TRBJ1-1
cdr3_aa: CSVEEPRGTEAFF
cdr3_nt: TGCAGCGTTGAGGAGCCGCGGGGCACTGAAGCTTTCTTT